The 17 T cell receptor beta chains in this list originate from one sample, sequenced in a study of T cell repertoires in cytomegalovirus infection (dated 2019 in TCRdb). Sequencing was performed on an Illumina HiSeq 1500. The raw public data were reprocessed by TCRdb itself: fastp quality trimming at Q25, MiXCR clonotype calling, in-frame beta chains only. Each CDR3 protein gets just one entry, which takes the most common genes and DNA from the rows behind it. For this sample there are tens of thousands of distinct CDR3 sequences; about 4% appear just once. Roughly 22% of the sample is in the top ten clones. Sequenced: PBMCs. These receptors were obtained from a human donor in good health (CMV status not recorded). Some clones in this sample may be carry-over from other donors' samples.

This clonotype was seen repeatedly, ten times or more. This chain uses TRBV7-2 with TRBJ1-5, with unresolved D. CDR3 size: 14 residues. CDR1 SGHTA and CDR2 FQGNSA come from the germline V gene. Trimming took 2 bases from V and 2 from J, leaving 7 bases between them. CDR3 sequence (DNA): TGTGCCAGCAGCTTAATCTGGGGCAATCAGCCCCAGCATTTT. Translated: CASSLIWGNQPQHF. The full variable domain, rest sourced from reference TRBV7-2 and TRBJ1-5, is GAGVSQSPSNKVTEKGKDVELRCDPISGHTALYWYRQSLGQGLEFLIYFQGNSAPDKSGLPSDRFSAERTGGSVSTLTIQRTQQEDSAVYLCASSLIWGNQPQHFGDGTRLSIL.

In this sample, this clonotype turned up many times. V and J are TRBV7-2 and TRBJ2-1, with 8 bases matching TRBD2. This CDR3 is built from 15 residues. Germline V lookup: CDR1 SGHTA, CDR2 FQGNSA. The junction had 1 base not matched to a gene; V was cut back by 1 base and J by 2 bases. CDR3 protein: CASSLGRGAYNEQFF. The CDR3 nucleotides are TGTGCCAGCAGCTTAGGGCGGGGGGCCTACAATGAGCAGTTCTTC.

This clonotype occurred many times. The V and J genes are TRBV27 and TRBJ1-6; no clear D gene. CDR3 length equals 16 residues. V was trimmed by 6 bases and J by 0 bases, leaving 12 bases between them. CDR1 is MNHEY, CDR2 SMNVEV, per germline (reference sequence). CDR3: CASRPVASSYNSPLHF. The CDR3 nucleotides are TGTGCCAGCAGGCCCGTCGCAAGCTCCTATAATTCACCCCTCCACTTT.

This clonotype was detected ten times or more. The chain carries TRBV6-2 or TRBV6-3 and TRBJ1-1, with 7 bases that match TRBD1. This CDR3 spans 14 amino acids. With 6 bases clipped from V and 1 base from J, the junction kept 5 bases outside the gene matches. The germline CDR1 and CDR2 sequences are MNHEY and SVGEGT. The CDR3 nucleotides read TGTGCCAGCAGAAGACAGGGTAGGAACACTGAAGCTTTCTTT. Encoded protein: CASRRQGRNTEAFF.

At least ten counts were recorded for this clonotype. The chain employs TRBV7-8 and TRBJ2-3; possibly TRBD2 for D (6 bases). V gave up 5 bases and J gave up 2 bases, with 14 bases separating them. The CDR3 spans 15 residues. Germline V gives CDR1 SGHVS, CDR2 FQNEAQ. The CDR3 region is CASSLRDSITDTQYF. In nucleotides, the CDR3 is TGTGCCAGCAGCCTCCGGGACTCCATCACAGATACGCAGTATTTT.

There are many counts of this clonotype. The V call is TRBV7-2, the J call TRBJ1-6; no clear D. With 3 bases removed from V and 9 bases from J, the gap between germline ends came to 6 bases. Germline loops: CDR1 SGHTA, CDR2 FQGNSA. The CDR3 consists of 12 residues. CDR3 residues: CASSLTSSPLHF. The CDR3 DNA reads TGTGCCAGCAGCTTGACCAGTTCACCCCTCCACTTT. The full variable domain, its missing parts supplied by reference TRBV7-2 and TRBJ1-6, is GAGVSQSPSNKVTEKGKDVELRCDPISGHTALYWYRQSLGQGLEFLIYFQGNSAPDKSGLPSDRFSAERTGGSVSTLTIQRTQQEDSAVYLCASSLTSSPLHFGNGTRLTVT.

In this sample, this clonotype turned up a few times. The chain is built from TRBV6-5 and TRBJ2-5, with a tentative D call TRBD1 (5 bases). The V end lost 0 bases, the J end lost 6 bases, and 17 bases lay between the germline ends. Germline CDR1 is MNHEY and CDR2 is SVGAGI. This CDR3 has 16 amino acids. The CDR3 DNA reads TGTGCCAGCAGTTACTCGGCAGGGCCAAATAGGAAGACCCAGTACTTC. It is translated as CASSYSAGPNRKTQYF.

This clonotype was observed at least ten times. The rearrangement uses TRBV20-1 and TRBJ2-1; 7 nucleotides align to TRBD2. Losses at the gene ends were 0 bases for V and 0 bases for J; bases not matched to a gene: 8. The CDR3 extends over 17 amino acids. Germline lookup yields CDR1 DFQATT and CDR2 SNEGSKA (reference sequence). The CDR3 region has the DNA TGCAGTGCTAGAGATCCGAGCGGGAAGACCTCCTACAATGAGCAGTTCTTC. It yields the protein CSARDPSGKTSYNEQFF.

In this sample, this clonotype turned up many times. CDR3 sequence (DNA): TGTGCCAGCAGCTTAGGGGTGTTGAATGAGCAGTTCTTC. This codes for CASSLGVLNEQFF. The chain links TRBV7-2 to TRBJ2-1; the D is unclear. The CDR3 length is 13 residues. Trimming shortened V by 1 base and J by 7 bases, and 8 bases separated the two germline ends. CDR1 is SGHTA, CDR2 FQGNSA, per germline. The entire variable domain, with the rest obtained from reference TRBV7-2 and TRBJ2-1, is as follows: GAGVSQSPSNKVTEKGKDVELRCDPISGHTALYWYRQSLGQGLEFLIYFQGNSAPDKSGLPSDRFSAERTGGSVSTLTIQRTQQEDSAVYLCASSLGVLNEQFFGPGTRLTVL.

This clonotype has a count of ten or more. V and J are TRBV28 and TRBJ1-5; TRBD1 aligns across 9 bases. V dropped 6 bases and J dropped 1; count of bases not matched to a gene: 4. In germline, CDR1 is MDHEN, CDR2 SYDVKM. The CDR3 spans 15 residues. CDR3 sequence: CASREQGASNQPQHF. Here the CDR3 DNA reads TGTGCCAGCAGGGAACAGGGGGCGAGCAATCAGCCCCAGCATTTT. Using reference TRBV28 and TRBJ1-5 for the parts outside the CDR3, the full variable domain is DVKVTQSSRYLVKRTGEKVFLECVQDMDHENMFWYRQDPGLGLRLIYFSYDVKMKEKGDIPEGYSVSREKKERFSLILESASTNQTSMYLCASREQGASNQPQHFGDGTRLSIL.

This clonotype was detected ten times or more. V gene TRBV6-6 combines with J gene TRBJ1-6; TRBD1 is a possible D gene (6 bases). Trimming pared 3 bases from V and 9 bases from J, leaving 15 bases between. Germline V lookup: CDR1 MNHNY, CDR2 SVGAGI (reference sequence). The CDR3 length is 15 residues. CDR3 nucleotide sequence: TGTGCCAGCAGTTATCGGGCAGGGGCTAGTTCACCCCTCCACTTT. Amino acids: CASSYRAGASSPLHF.

This clonotype has only a few counts. The DNA of the CDR3 is TGTGCCATCAGTGAGTCTAGGACAGGGGAAGGCTACACCTTC. It translates to CAISESRTGEGYTF. The chain uses TRBV10-3 and TRBJ1-2; 9 bases map to TRBD1. Germline CDR1 ENHRY, CDR2 SYGVKD. J was trimmed by 8 bases and V by 0 bases; bases with no gene match: 4. This CDR3 has 14 residues.

The gene calls are TRBV6-1 and TRBJ2-1; D uncertain. Germline V CDR1 and CDR2: MNHNS, SASEGT. This CDR3 is 13 amino acids long. The ends were cut back, 7 bases at V and 0 bases at J, with 7 bases in the middle. CDR3 sequence: CASKSSSYNEQFF. In nucleotides, the CDR3 is TGTGCCAGCAAGAGTAGCTCCTACAATGAGCAGTTCTTC.

This clonotype was seen repeatedly, ten times or more. The V and J genes are TRBV11-1 and TRBJ2-7; 8 bases match TRBD1. Germline CDR1 reads SGHAT; CDR2 reads FQDESV (reference sequence). The CDR3 has 15 amino acids. Trimming took 5 bases from V and 2 from J; bases not matched to a gene: 8. The CDR3 DNA reads as TGTGCCAGCAGCACGACCGGGACAGGACCCTACGAGCAGTACTTC. Translation gives CASSTTGTGPYEQYF.

This clonotype was observed many times. The genes are TRBV7-2 and TRBJ1-3; unclear D gene. The CDR3 sequence is 14 residues long. The V end was cut by 5 bases, the J end by 0 bases, with 8 bases between. Germline-derived CDR1 and CDR2 are SGHTA and FQGNSA. The CDR3 region is CASSPENSGNTIYF. The CDR3 bases are TGTGCCAGCAGCCCAGAGAACTCTGGAAACACCATATATTTT.

There are many counts of this clonotype. The chain uses TRBV28 and TRBJ2-5, with no clear D. CDR1 MDHEN and CDR2 SYDVKM come from the germline V gene. Trimming removed 2 bases at V and 5 bases at J, with 12 bases between. The CDR3 is made up of 14 amino acids. The CDR3: CASSLNPGPETQYF. The CDR3 nucleotides read TGTGCCAGCAGTTTAAACCCCGGACCGGAGACCCAGTACTTC.

The rearrangement links TRBV7-2 to TRBJ2-3; possible D gene TRBD1, 5 bases. Trimming took off 1 base at V and 1 base at J, with 12 bases between the two ends. The CDR3 extends over 16 amino acids. CDR1 and CDR2 from the germline V gene are SGHTA and FQGNSA. CDR3 sequence (DNA): TGTGCCAGCAGCTTAGGGGGCAGTACCGGCACAGATACGCAGTATTTT. This codes for CASSLGGSTGTDTQYF.